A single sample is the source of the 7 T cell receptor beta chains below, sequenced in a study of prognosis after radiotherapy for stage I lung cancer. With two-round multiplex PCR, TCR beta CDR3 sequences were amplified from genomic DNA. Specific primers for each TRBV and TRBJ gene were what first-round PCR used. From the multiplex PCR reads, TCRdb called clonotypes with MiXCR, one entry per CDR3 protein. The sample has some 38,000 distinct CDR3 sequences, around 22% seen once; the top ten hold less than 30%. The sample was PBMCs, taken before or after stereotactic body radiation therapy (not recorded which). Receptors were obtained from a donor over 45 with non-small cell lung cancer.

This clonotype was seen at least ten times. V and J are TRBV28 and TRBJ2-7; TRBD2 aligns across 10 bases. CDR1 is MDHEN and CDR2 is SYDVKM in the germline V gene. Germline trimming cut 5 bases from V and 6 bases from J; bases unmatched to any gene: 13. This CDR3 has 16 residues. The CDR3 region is CASSLRSGGARPEQYF. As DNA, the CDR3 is TGTGCCAGCAGTCTGAGGAGCGGGGGGGCCCGCCCCGAGCAGTACTTC. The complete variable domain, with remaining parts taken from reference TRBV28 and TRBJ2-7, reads DVKVTQSSRYLVKRTGEKVFLECVQDMDHENMFWYRQDPGLGLRLIYFSYDVKMKEKGDIPEGYSVSREKKERFSLILESASTNQTSMYLCASSLRSGGARPEQYFGPGTRLTVT.

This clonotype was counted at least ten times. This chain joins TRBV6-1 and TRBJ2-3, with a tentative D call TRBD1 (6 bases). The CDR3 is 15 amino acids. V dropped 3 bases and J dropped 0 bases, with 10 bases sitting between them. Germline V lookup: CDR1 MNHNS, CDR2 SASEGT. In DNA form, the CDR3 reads TGTGCCAGCAGTGAGCGGACAGCTAGCACAGATACGCAGTATTTT. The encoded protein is CASSERTASTDTQYF.

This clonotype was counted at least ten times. CDR3 residues: CASSLGTGAYTF. In nucleotides, the CDR3 is TGTGCCAGCAGTTTAGGGACAGGGGCCTACACCTTC. The chain combines TRBV12-3 or TRBV12-4 with TRBJ1-2; 9 bases map to TRBD1. The CDR3 is made up of 12 amino acids. With 1 base clipped from V and 10 bases from J, the junction kept 1 base outside the gene matches.

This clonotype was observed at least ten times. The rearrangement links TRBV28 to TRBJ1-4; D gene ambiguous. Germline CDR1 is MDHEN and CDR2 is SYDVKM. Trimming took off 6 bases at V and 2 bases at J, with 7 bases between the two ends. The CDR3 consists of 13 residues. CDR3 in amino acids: CASSGITNEKLFF. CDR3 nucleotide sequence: TGTGCCAGCAGCGGGATCACTAATGAAAAACTGTTTTTT.

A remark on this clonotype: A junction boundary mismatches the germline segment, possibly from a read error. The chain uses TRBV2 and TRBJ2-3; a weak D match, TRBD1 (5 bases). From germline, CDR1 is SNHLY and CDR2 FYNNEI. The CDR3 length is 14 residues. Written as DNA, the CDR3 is TGTGCCAGAAGTAGGGGAACCCGAACAGATACGCGGTATTTT. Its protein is CARSRGTRTDTRYF. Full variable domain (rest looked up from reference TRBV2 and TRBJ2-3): EPEVTQTPSHQVTQMGQEVILRCVPISNHLYFYWYRQILGQKVEFLVSFYNNEISEKSEIFDDQFSVERPDGSNFTLKIRSTKLEDSAMYFCARSRGTRTDTRYFGPGTRLTVL.

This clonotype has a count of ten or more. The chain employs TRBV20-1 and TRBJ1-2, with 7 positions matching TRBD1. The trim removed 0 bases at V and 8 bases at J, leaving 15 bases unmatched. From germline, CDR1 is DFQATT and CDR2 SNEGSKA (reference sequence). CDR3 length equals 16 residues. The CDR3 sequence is CSARDPLQDRALGYTF. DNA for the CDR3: TGCAGTGCTAGAGATCCCCTCCAAGACAGGGCGTTGGGCTACACCTTC.

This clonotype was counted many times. CDR3 amino acids: CASSQNPETQYF. The CDR3 coding sequence is TGTGCCAGCAGCCAAAATCCAGAGACCCAGTACTTC. The chain couples TRBV3-1 to TRBJ2-5; D ambiguous. V was cut by 2 bases and J by 4 bases, with 5 bases left in between. The CDR3 length is 12 residues. CDR1 LGHDT and CDR2 YNNKEL come from the germline V gene (reference sequence).